This TCR beta chain was identified in a study of T cell repertoires in cytomegalovirus infection. Study-level information: Public TCR beta signatures marked donors with CMV infection and the matching HLA.

General observations from the study: Identification of carriers of CMV plus the relevant HLA was achieved through cumulative public TCR beta family frequency. CMV-specific TCR beta clonotypes restricted by HLA-C dominated the ex vivo response.

TCRdb passed the reads through MiXCR, listing each CDR3 protein once. The data hold around 490,000 distinct CDR3 sequences, with about a quarter observed a single time. The CDR3 length is 17 residues. The V and J ends lost 0 bases and 6 bases, in that order; junction bases with no gene match: 10. CDR1 is SGHVS and CDR2 is FNYEAQ in the germline V gene. This clonotype showed up just once. Antigen specificity is unknown. Sequencing was carried out using PBMCs. This receptor was identified in a human donor in good health (CMV status not recorded). Some clones in this sample may be carry-over from other donors' samples. The chain is built from TRBV7-6 and TRBJ1-3; 8 bases map to TRBD1. This CDR3 reads CASSLADRETSENTIYF. Written as DNA, the CDR3 is TGTGCCAGCAGCTTAGCGGACAGGGAAACTTCGGAAAACACCATATATTTT.